Shown below are 4 T cell receptor beta chains from a single sample sequenced in a study of cytomegalovirus exposure and HLA in healthy donors. Vbeta (60) and Jbeta (13) primers were used in the PCR. The table came from immunoSEQ multiplex PCR; TCRdb's copy has only in-frame clones and leaves some out. The table lists 110,000 to 150,000 clones, approximately 72% of them singletons, with approximately 2% in the top ten. Sequencing used PBMCs. The receptors here all came from a man in his forties or fifties in good health and CMV-seronegative.

The table lists this clone with a few counts. The rearrangement joins TRBV6-5 to TRBJ2-7, with TRBD1 matching over 11 bases. Per the germline V gene, CDR1 is MNHEY and CDR2 is SVGAGI. The CDR3 length is 14 residues. Trimming removed 6 bases from V and 3 bases from J; junction bases left unmatched: 4. As DNA, the CDR3 is TGTGCCAGCAGATCGGACAGGGGGCTCTACGAGCAGTACTTC. Translated: CASRSDRGLYEQYF.

The chain has TRBV5-1 and TRBJ2-5; 12 bases map to TRBD2. The CDR3 consists of 16 residues. J was trimmed by 2 bases and V by 4 bases; bases with no gene match: 6. The V gene's germline CDR1 is SGHRS and CDR2 YFSETQ. The CDR3 sequence is CASSPRLAGVQETQYF. DNA of the CDR3: TGCGCCAGCAGCCCCAGACTAGCGGGAGTTCAAGAGACCCAGTACTTC.

V and J are TRBV29-1 and TRBJ2-1; D perhaps matches TRBD1 (5 bases). CDR3 length: 13 amino acids. Germline-derived CDR1 and CDR2 are SQVTM and ANQGSEA. Trimming pared 5 bases from V and 1 base from J, leaving 9 bases between. As DNA, the CDR3 is TGCAGCGTTACTGACAGTTCCTACAATGAGCAGTTCTTC. It is translated as CSVTDSSYNEQFF.

The chain links TRBV7-8 to TRBJ2-5; D is unresolved. In germline, CDR1 is SGHVS, CDR2 FQNEAQ. CDR3 size: 11 residues. V was shortened by 3 bases and J by 5 bases, with 4 bases between the two germline ends. The DNA of the CDR3 is TGTGCCAGCAGCTTCCGGGAGACCCAGTACTTC. Amino acid sequence: CASSFRETQYF.